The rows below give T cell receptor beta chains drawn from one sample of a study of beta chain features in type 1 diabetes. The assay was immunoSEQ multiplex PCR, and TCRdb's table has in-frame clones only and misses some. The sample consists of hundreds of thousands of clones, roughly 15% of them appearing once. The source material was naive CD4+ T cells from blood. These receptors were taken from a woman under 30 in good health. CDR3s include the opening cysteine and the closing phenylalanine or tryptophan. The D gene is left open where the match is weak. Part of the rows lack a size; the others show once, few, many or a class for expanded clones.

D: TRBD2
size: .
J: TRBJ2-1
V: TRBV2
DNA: TGTGCCAGCAGATGGACTAGCTTAGGCAATGAGCAGTTCTTC
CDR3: CASRWTSLGNEQFF

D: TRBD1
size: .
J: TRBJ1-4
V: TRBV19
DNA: TGTGCCAGTAAGCCCGGACACACAGGGGGAAAACTGTTTTTT
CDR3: CASKPGHTGGKLFF

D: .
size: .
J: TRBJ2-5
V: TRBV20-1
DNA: TGCAGTGCCCGGCAAGAGACCCAGTACTTC
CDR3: CSARQETQYF

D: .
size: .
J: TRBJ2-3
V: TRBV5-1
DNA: TGCGCCAGCAGCTTAAGTACAGATACGCAGTATTTT
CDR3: CASSLSTDTQYF

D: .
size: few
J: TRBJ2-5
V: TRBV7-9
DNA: TGTGCCAGCAGTACACAGTTCGAGACCCAGTACTTC
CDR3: CASSTQFETQYF

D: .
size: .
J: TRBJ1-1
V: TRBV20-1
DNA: TGCAGTGCGACCGGGAACACTGAAGCTTTCTTT
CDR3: CSATGNTEAFF

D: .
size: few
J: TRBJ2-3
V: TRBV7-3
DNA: TGTGCCAGCAGCCCGACTACTAACACAGATACGCAGTATTTT
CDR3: CASSPTTNTDTQYF

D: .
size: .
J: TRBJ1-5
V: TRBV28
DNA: TGTGCCAGCAGTTGGATAGGGGATCAGCCCCAGCATTTT
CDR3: CASSWIGDQPQHF

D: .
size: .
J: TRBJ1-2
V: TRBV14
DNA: TGTGCCAGCAGCCAAGGGGGCTCCTATGGCTACACCTTC
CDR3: CASSQGGSYGYTF

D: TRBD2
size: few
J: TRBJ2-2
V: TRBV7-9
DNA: TGTGCCAGCAGCCCGCGGGAGATCGGGGAGCTGTTTTTT
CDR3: CASSPREIGELFF

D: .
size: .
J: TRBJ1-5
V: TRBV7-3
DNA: TGTGCCAGCAGCTTTTTCTCGCGGGGAGATCAGCCCCAGCATTTT
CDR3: CASSFFSRGDQPQHF

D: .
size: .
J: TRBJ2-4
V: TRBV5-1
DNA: TGCGCCAGCAGACCGACAGATAAAAACATTCAGTACTTC
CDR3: CASRPTDKNIQYF

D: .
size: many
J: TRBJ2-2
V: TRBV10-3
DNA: TGTGCCATCCAAGCGGGACAAAACACCGGGGAGCTGTTTTTT
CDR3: CAIQAGQNTGELFF

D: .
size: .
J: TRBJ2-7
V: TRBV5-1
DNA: TGCGCCAGCAGCTTGGCCGTACCGGTGGGGACCTACGAGCAGTACTTC
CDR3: CASSLAVPVGTYEQYF